A single sample is the source of the 9 T cell receptor beta chains below, sequenced in a study of CD8 T cells in ankylosing spondylitis. TCRdb fed the 5' RACE reads into MiXCR, producing one record per CDR3 protein. Of 200,000 to 300,000 distinct CDR3 sequences detected, roughly a quarter appear once; the ten largest clones hold 0.5% to 0.65%. Sequences were obtained from blood, either unsorted or a sorted T cell fraction (not recorded which). The receptor source for this set is a male donor with ankylosing spondylitis or in good health (not recorded which).

In this sample, this clonotype turned up a few times. V and J are TRBV10-3 and TRBJ2-1; 9 bases line up with TRBD1. The J segment lost 10 bases and the V segment lost 11 bases, leaving 12 bases of the junction unmatched. This CDR3 has 13 amino acids. Germline V gene lookup returns CDR1 ENHRY and CDR2 SYGVKD. The CDR3 bases are TGTGCCTTTTCAAGCCAAACAGGGGGCGAGCAGTTCTTC. Encoded protein: CAFSSQTGGEQFF.

The table lists this clonotype with many counts. V is TRBV6-1 and J is TRBJ2-1; 9 positions match TRBD1. The trim removed 5 bases at V and 1 base at J, leaving 3 bases unmatched. The CDR3 covers 15 residues. CDR1 MNHNS and CDR2 SASEGT come from the germline V gene. The CDR3 nucleotides read TGTGCCAGCAGTCCCGGGACAGGGTCCTACAATGAGCAGTTCTTC. It specifies CASSPGTGSYNEQFF.

The chain employs TRBV7-9 and TRBJ2-1; the D gene is possibly TRBD2 (6 bases). The CDR3 spans 16 residues. Trimming pared 2 bases from V and 0 bases from J, leaving 11 bases between. The V gene's germline CDR1 is SEHNR and CDR2 FQNEAQ (reference sequence). The CDR3 sequence is CASSLMGLISYNEQFF. CDR3 bases: TGTGCCAGCAGCTTAATGGGACTGATCTCCTACAATGAGCAGTTCTTC.

The table lists this clonotype with many counts. The rearrangement links TRBV5-1 to TRBJ1-1; D unresolved. Germline lookup yields CDR1 SGHRS and CDR2 YFSETQ. This CDR3 has 14 residues. The V end lost 4 bases, the J end lost 6 bases, and 16 bases lay between the germline ends. This CDR3 reads CASSAMLAVAEAFF. In DNA, the CDR3 is TGCGCCAGCAGCGCCATGTTAGCGGTCGCTGAAGCTTTCTTT. Full variable domain (outside the CDR3, taken from reference TRBV5-1 and TRBJ1-1): KAGVTQTPRYLIKTRGQQVTLSCSPISGHRSVSWYQQTPGQGLQFLFEYFSETQRNKGNFPGRFSGRQFSNSRSEMNVSTLELGDSALYLCASSAMLAVAEAFFGQGTRLTVV.

There are a few counts of this clonotype. V usage is TRBV6-6 and J usage is TRBJ2-1, with D hard to call. This CDR3 has 10 residues. V was trimmed by 11 bases and J by 6 bases, leaving 8 bases between them. CDR1 is MNHNY, CDR2 SVGAGI, per germline (reference sequence). The CDR3 coding sequence is TGTGCCGTTGGGTTCAATGAGCAGTTCTTC. Amino acid sequence: CAVGFNEQFF.

This clonotype turned up a few times. This chain links TRBV12-3 or TRBV12-4 with TRBJ2-5; no clear D. The germline V and J ends were trimmed by 4 bases and 5 bases, with 5 bases remaining between them. The CDR3 is made up of 11 amino acids. CDR3 amino acids: CASSWLETQYF. DNA of the CDR3: TGTGCCAGCAGTTGGTTGGAGACCCAGTACTTC.

The rearrangement links TRBV29-1 to TRBJ2-3; D is perhaps TRBD1 or TRBD2 (5 bases each). Trimming took off 6 bases at V and 0 bases at J, with 13 bases between the two ends. Germline values: CDR1 SQVTM, CDR2 ANQGSEA. The CDR3 sequence is 14 residues long. This CDR3 reads CSVLGTASTDTQYF. CDR3 coding DNA: TGCAGCGTCCTTGGGACGGCCAGCACAGATACGCAGTATTTT.

The sample holds many counts of this clonotype. V and J are TRBV5-5 and TRBJ1-6; 8 nucleotides match TRBD1. Germline V gives CDR1 SGHKS, CDR2 YYEKEE (reference sequence). This CDR3 is built from 16 residues. V gave up 4 bases and J gave up 5 bases; unmatched junction bases: 8. The chain's CDR3 is CASSRTSGGDNSPLHF. In DNA, the CDR3 is TGTGCCAGCAGCAGGACCTCAGGGGGCGATAATTCACCCCTCCACTTT.

The chain couples TRBV6-1 to TRBJ2-5; possibly TRBD2 for D (5 bases). Trimming cost V 9 bases and J 6 bases, with 26 bases left between them. The CDR3 sequence is 16 residues long. The germline gives CDR1 MNHNS, CDR2 SASEGT. The CDR3 DNA follows: TGTGCCAGTATCCTAGGATGGACCGGGGTTCAACAGACCCAGTACTTC. Its translation is CASILGWTGVQQTQYF.